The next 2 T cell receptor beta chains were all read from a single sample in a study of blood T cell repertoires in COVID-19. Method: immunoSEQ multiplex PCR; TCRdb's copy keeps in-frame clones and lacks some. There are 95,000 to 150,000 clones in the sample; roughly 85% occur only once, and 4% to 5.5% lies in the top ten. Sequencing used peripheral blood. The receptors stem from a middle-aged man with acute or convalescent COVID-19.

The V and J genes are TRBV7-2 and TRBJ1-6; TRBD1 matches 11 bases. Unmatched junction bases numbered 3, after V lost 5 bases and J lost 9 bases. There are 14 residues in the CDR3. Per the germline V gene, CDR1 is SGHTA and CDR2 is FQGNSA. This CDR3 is CASSRDRGSSPLHF. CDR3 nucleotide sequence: TGTGCCAGCAGCCGGGACAGGGGGTCTTCACCCCTCCACTTT.

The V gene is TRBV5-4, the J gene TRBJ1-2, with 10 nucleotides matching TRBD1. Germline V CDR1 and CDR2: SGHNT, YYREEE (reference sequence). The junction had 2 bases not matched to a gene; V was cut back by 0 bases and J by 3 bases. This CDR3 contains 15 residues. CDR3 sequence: CASSLGTGGDYGYTF. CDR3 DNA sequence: TGTGCCAGCAGCTTGGGGACAGGGGGAGACTATGGCTACACCTTC.